Given below is one T cell receptor beta chain in context. Original data processing: Amplifying reference gene primers gave estimates of nucleated cell counts. Clones were read by immunoSEQ multiplex PCR, and TCRdb kept only the in-frame ones, dropping some. V, J and clone size were drawn from that table, and D and trimming were deduced from the DNA. The sample has 220,000 or so clones, 85% to 90% seen once. The record originates from a study of blood T cell repertoires in COVID-19. Across the study: Acute and convalescent COVID-19 samples came from the United States, Italy and Spain. T cells, B-cell-depleted T cells, or PBMCs provided the cDNA or gDNA that served as material.

This CDR3 is 15 amino acids long. Trimming removed 6 bases from V and 1 base from J, with 19 bases in between. From germline, CDR1 is SQVTM and CDR2 ANQGSEA. This TCR came from a woman aged 45-60 years with acute COVID-19. The sample taken for sequencing was PBMCs or T cells enriched from blood (not recorded which). The chain uses TRBV29-1 and TRBJ2-7; TRBD1 is a possible D gene (5 bases). CDR3: CSVYGHSGRSYEQYF. CDR3 in DNA: TGCAGCGTCTACGGACATTCCGGACGATCCTACGAGCAGTACTTC.